The rows below give T cell receptor beta chains drawn from one sample of a study of identical twins. MiXCR, applied by TCRdb to the 5' RACE reads, yields one record per CDR3 protein. The sample yields about 340,000 distinct CDR3 sequences, roughly 12% seen once. These records were also assigned to another study, of yellow fever vaccine responses in identical twins.

Sequencing was performed on CD8+ T cells sorted from blood. All receptors come from a woman aged 18 to 35 in good health. The CDR3 runs from the conserved cysteine through the conserved F or W. Each record gives: V gene, CDR3 length, D gene, J gene, CDR3 protein. The D gene is left open where the match is weak.

V: TRBV29-1
length: 18
D: TRBD2
J: TRBJ2-3
CDR3: CSVEDSGTSGGAQDTQYF

V: TRBV12-3/TRBV12-4
length: 14
D: TRBD1
J: TRBJ2-1
CDR3: CASRPGQTYNEQFF

V: TRBV5-1
length: 13
D: TRBD1
J: TRBJ2-5
CDR3: CASNRTGKETQYF

V: TRBV9
length: 16
D: TRBD2
J: TRBJ2-2
CDR3: CASSVTAGGNTGELFF

V: TRBV15
length: 13
D: NA
J: TRBJ2-7
CDR3: CATSRDRPYEQYF

V: TRBV6-5
length: 14
D: TRBD2
J: TRBJ2-1
CDR3: CASSWYREANEQFF

V: TRBV24-1
length: 15
D: NA
J: TRBJ2-1
CDR3: CATSDQLWDLGTQFF

V: TRBV5-1
length: 15
D: TRBD1
J: TRBJ2-1
CDR3: CASNFGQGVRNEQFF

V: TRBV7-8
length: 15
D: NA
J: TRBJ1-5
CDR3: CASTSHRRPNQPQHF

V: TRBV20-1
length: 15
D: NA
J: TRBJ1-5
CDR3: CSARGRLPGDQPQHF

V: TRBV6-1
length: 15
D: TRBD2
J: TRBJ2-1
CDR3: CASSASGRAFNEQFF

V: TRBV25-1
length: 14
D: TRBD2
J: TRBJ2-1
CDR3: CASSVASGNNEQFF

V: TRBV5-1
length: 14
D: NA
J: TRBJ2-7
CDR3: CASSSWQGTYEQYF

V: TRBV7-9
length: 16
D: NA
J: TRBJ2-7
CDR3: CASSSGHREDSREQYF

V: TRBV24-1
length: 14
D: NA
J: TRBJ2-5
CDR3: CATSDSGREETQYF

V: TRBV13
length: 15
D: TRBD1
J: TRBJ2-7
CDR3: CASSSRDSLFYEQYF

V: TRBV7-9
length: 15
D: TRBD1
J: TRBJ2-3
CDR3: CASSLATGQTDTQYF

V: TRBV2
length: 14
D: NA
J: TRBJ1-6
CDR3: CASSEGDSNSPLHF

V: TRBV7-9
length: 12
D: TRBD2
J: TRBJ2-7
CDR3: CASSQAGGEQYF